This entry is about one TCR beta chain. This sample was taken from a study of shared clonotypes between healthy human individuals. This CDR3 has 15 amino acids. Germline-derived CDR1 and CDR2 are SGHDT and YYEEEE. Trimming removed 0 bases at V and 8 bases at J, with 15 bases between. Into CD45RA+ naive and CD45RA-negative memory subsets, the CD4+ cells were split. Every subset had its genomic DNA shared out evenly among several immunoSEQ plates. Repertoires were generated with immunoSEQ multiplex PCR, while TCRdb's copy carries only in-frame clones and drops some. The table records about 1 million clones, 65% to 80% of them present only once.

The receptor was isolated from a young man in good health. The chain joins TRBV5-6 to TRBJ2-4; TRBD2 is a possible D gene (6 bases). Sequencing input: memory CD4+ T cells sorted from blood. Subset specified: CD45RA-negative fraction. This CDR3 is CASSLGWRDSDIQYF. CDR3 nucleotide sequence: TGTGCCAGCAGCTTGGGTTGGCGGGACTCCGACATTCAGTACTTC.